This paragraph reports one T cell receptor beta chain. The antigen is undetermined. Researchers ran the PCR with 60 Vbeta and 13 Jbeta primers. Measured with immunoSEQ multiplex PCR; TCRdb has only the in-frame clones, and not every one. Here the sample spans roughly 130,000 clones, 78% being singletons. This sample stems from a study of cytomegalovirus exposure and HLA in healthy donors. Study-level results: Researchers reported in a later analysis that common viral pathogens appeared linked to several top clusters.

V lost 2 bases and J 5 bases, leaving 12 bases between the germline ends. CDR3 length: 15 amino acids. The germline V gene has CDR1 SGHTA and CDR2 FQGTGA. This receptor was obtained from a woman aged 40 to 50 in good health and CMV-seronegative. The source material was PBMCs. V usage is TRBV7-3 and J usage is TRBJ1-4, with D unclear. CDR3 amino acids: CASSLGLSGNEKLFF. The CDR3 region has the DNA TGTGCCAGCAGCTTAGGTCTCTCGGGGAATGAAAAACTGTTTTTT.